A selection of T cell receptor beta chains follows, all from one sample in a study of T cell changes during pregnancy in multiple sclerosis. Using immunoSEQ multiplex PCR, the repertoire was profiled, and TCRdb retains in-frame clones only, with some absent. Of roughly 36,000 clones listed, roughly 89% are singletons. The starting material was CD8+ T cells from peripheral blood mononuclear cells, obtained in the second trimester of pregnancy. The receptor set was obtained from a female donor with multiple sclerosis, enrolled in a pregnancy study. The CDR3 runs from the conserved cysteine through the conserved F or W. Not every row has a clone size; where given, it reads once, few, many or a size class.

J | V | size | CDR3
TRBJ1-1 | TRBV5-1 | once | CASFPGGRVMNTEAFF
TRBJ2-5 | TRBV5-4 | - | CASSEEMMETQYF
TRBJ2-7 | TRBV11-2 | - | CASSLDRASGEDEQYF
TRBJ2-1 | TRBV7-6 | - | CASSFTGSVNEQFF
TRBJ1-1 | TRBV30 | - | CAWSHSTEAFF
TRBJ2-7 | TRBV13 | - | CASSLRQRKNYEQYF
TRBJ2-1 | TRBV5-5 | - | CASSLAGLAGGPSYNEQFF
TRBJ2-6 | TRBV6-4 | - | CASSQISGANVLTF
TRBJ1-2 | TRBV19 | - | CASSTDIYGYTF
TRBJ2-5 | TRBV6-6 | - | CASSSSQGALQETQYF
TRBJ1-4 | TRBV9 | - | CASSVGDYNEKLFF
TRBJ2-5 | TRBV6-5 | - | CASSYSTGLQETQYF
TRBJ1-1 | TRBV7-8 | - | CASSLAGSEAFF
TRBJ2-1 | TRBV13 | - | CASSPGQTSYNEQFF
TRBJ2-7 | TRBV29-1 | - | CSVVPPQGDVYEQYF
TRBJ2-2 | TRBV7-2 | few | CASSLEGAGELFF
TRBJ2-2 | TRBV7-8 | once | CASSLAGGVLTGELFF
TRBJ1-1 | TRBV30 | - | CAWSIEGGTEAFF
TRBJ2-7 | TRBV19 | - | CASSLAGTTYEQYF
TRBJ1-1 | TRBV7-9 | - | CASSTGPTGEAFF
TRBJ2-1 | TRBV6-1 | - | CASSDQWGRYNEQFF
TRBJ1-2 | TRBV2 | - | CASSERTGGDGYTF
TRBJ1-1 | TRBV5-4 | - | CASSPLGMNTEAFF
TRBJ2-7 | TRBV7-9 | - | CASSLGQANSYEQYF
TRBJ2-5 | TRBV4-3 | - | CASSQDSGEWETQYF
TRBJ1-2 | TRBV7-7 | - | CASSQFSLVWGLGQAAYGYTF
TRBJ1-1 | TRBV30 | - | CASHQGGTEAFF
TRBJ2-7 | TRBV2 | - | CATRRTSGSSGYEQYF
TRBJ2-2 | TRBV25-1 | - | CASSVTGIGELFF
TRBJ1-1 | TRBV5-8 | - | CASSLRQGWNTEAFF
TRBJ1-1 | TRBV9 | - | CASSVASNTEAFF
TRBJ1-6 | TRBV19 | - | CASTQWGGPSPLHF
TRBJ1-2 | TRBV7-9 | - | CASSLGEGARGYTF
TRBJ2-2 | TRBV29-1 | - | CSVELVITGELFF
TRBJ1-4 | TRBV19 | - | CASSFQGSDEKLFF
TRBJ2-7 | TRBV19 | - | CAARGTGGHEQYF